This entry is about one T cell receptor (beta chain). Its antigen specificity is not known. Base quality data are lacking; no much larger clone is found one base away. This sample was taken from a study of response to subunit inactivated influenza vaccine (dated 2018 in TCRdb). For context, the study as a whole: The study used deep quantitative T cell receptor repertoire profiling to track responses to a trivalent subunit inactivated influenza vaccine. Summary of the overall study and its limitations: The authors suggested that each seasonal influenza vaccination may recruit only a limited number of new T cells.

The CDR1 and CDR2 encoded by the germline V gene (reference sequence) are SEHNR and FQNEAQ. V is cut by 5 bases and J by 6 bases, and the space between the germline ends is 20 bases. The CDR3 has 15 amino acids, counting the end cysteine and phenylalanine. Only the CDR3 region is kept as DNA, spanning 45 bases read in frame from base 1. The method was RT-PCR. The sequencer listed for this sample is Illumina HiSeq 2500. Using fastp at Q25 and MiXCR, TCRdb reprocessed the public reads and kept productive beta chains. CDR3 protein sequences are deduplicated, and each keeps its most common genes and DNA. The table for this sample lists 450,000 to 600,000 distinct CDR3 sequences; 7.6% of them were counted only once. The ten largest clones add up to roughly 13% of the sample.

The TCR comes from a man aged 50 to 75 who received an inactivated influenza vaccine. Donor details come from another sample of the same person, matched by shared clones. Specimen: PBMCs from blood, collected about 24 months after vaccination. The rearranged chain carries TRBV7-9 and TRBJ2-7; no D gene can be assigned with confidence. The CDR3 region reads CASSPRGSVESEQYF. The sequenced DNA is TGTGCCAGCAGCCCGCGTGGATCGGTCGAGAGCGAGCAGTACTTC.